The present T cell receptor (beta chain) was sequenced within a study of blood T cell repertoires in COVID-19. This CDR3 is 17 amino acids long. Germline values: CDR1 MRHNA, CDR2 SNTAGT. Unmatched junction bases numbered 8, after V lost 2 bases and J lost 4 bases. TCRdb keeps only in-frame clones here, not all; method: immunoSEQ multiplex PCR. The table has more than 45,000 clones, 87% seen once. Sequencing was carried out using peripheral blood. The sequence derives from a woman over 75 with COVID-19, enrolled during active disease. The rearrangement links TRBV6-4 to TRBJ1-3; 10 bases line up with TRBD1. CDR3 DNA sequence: TGTGCCAGCAGTGACGATCCGGGACAGGGGAAAGGAAACACCATATATTTT. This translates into CASSDDPGQGKGNTIYF.